Shown below are 16 T cell receptor beta chains from a single sample sequenced in a study of graft-versus-host responses after intestinal transplantation (dated by TCRdb to the early 2020s). Libraries were built with the immunoSEQ multiplex PCR assay. This is the immuneACCESS table as TCRdb keeps it, with only in-frame sequences that have V and J called. A part of the clones is gone; compared with another copy, unresolved V genes explain less than half, and the rest is unexplained. This sample gives 35,000 to 50,000 clones in total; about 95% of them show up just once. Jointly, the top ten make up about 1.6% of the sample. Material: PBMCs, obtained about 320 days after intestinal transplant. These receptors came from a human patient who received an intestinal transplant, so some T cells may come from the graft donor.

The chain joins TRBV19 to TRBJ1-5, with no clear D. V was clipped by 11 bases and J by 4 bases, with 3 bases between them. CDR1 is LNHDA and CDR2 is SQIVND in the germline V gene (reference sequence). CDR3 length equals 9 residues. As DNA, the CDR3 is TGTGCCCGGAATCAGCCCCAGCATTTT. It translates to CARNQPQHF. The full variable domain, in which reference TRBV19 and TRBJ1-5 provide the parts outside the CDR3, is DGGITQSPKYLFRKEGQNVTLSCEQNLNHDAMYWYRQDPGQGLRLIYYSQIVNDFQKGDIAEGYSVSREKKESFPLTVTSAQKNPTAFYLCARNQPQHFGDGTRLSIL.

The genes are TRBV15 and TRBJ2-5, with a possible D match to TRBD2 (5 bases). This CDR3 spans 12 amino acids. V shed 5 bases and J shed 2 bases, with 6 bases lying between them. Germline V gene lookup returns CDR1 LNHNV and CDR2 YYDKDF (reference sequence). CDR3 protein: CATSRGQETQYF. The CDR3 DNA reads as TGTGCCACCAGCCGGGGACAAGAGACCCAGTACTTC.

The chain recombines TRBV29-1 with TRBJ2-5, with D possibly TRBD1 on 6 matching bases. The V and J ends lost 7 bases and 2 bases respectively, with 14 bases between them. The CDR3 runs 13 residues. The V gene's germline CDR1 is SQVTM and CDR2 ANQGSEA. Here the CDR3 DNA reads TGCAGCGGACAAACAGGGTATCAAGAGACCCAGTACTTC. Translating gives CSGQTGYQETQYF. Drawing the rest from reference TRBV29-1 and TRBJ2-5, the complete variable domain is SAVISQKPSRDICQRGTSLTIQCQVDSQVTMMFWYRQQPGQSLTLIATANQGSEATYESGFVIDKFPISRPNLTFSTLTVSNMSPEDSSIYLCSGQTGYQETQYFGPGTRLLVL.

This chain connects TRBV6-6 to TRBJ2-7, with a possible D match to TRBD1 (6 bases). Germline-derived CDR1 and CDR2 are MNHNY and SVGAGI (reference sequence). The ends were cut back, 10 bases at V and 6 bases at J, with 13 bases in the middle. The CDR3 length is 11 residues. CDR3 coding DNA: TGTGCCACCGCACAGGGTGTCGAGCAGTACTTC. Protein product: CATAQGVEQYF.

The chain joins TRBV27 to TRBJ1-3; possibly TRBD1 for D (6 bases). With 2 bases removed from V and 4 bases from J, the gap between germline ends came to 12 bases. Germline V gene lookup returns CDR1 MNHEY and CDR2 SMNVEV (reference sequence). The CDR3 length is 15 residues. CDR3 sequence (DNA): TGTGCCAGCAGTTTAAACGGACAGAGGGGAAACACCATATATTTT. It codes for CASSLNGQRGNTIYF.

The V gene is TRBV5-1, the J gene TRBJ2-5; TRBD1 is a possible D gene (6 bases). Trimming removed 0 bases from V and 5 bases from J, with 11 bases in between. Germline values: CDR1 SGHRS, CDR2 YFSETQ. The CDR3 totals 14 residues. CDR3 loop: CASSLGSGAETQYF. DNA for the CDR3: TGCGCCAGCAGCTTGGGGTCAGGGGCCGAGACCCAGTACTTC.

V usage is TRBV10-3 and J usage is TRBJ2-1; 7 nucleotides align to TRBD2. The CDR3 is 18 amino acids. The V segment lost 9 bases and the J segment 0 bases; nucleotides outside the gene matches: 17. Looked up from germline, CDR1 is ENHRY and CDR2 is SYGVKD. The CDR3 reads CAIRRTTSSLSSYNEQFF. CDR3 DNA sequence: TGTGCCATTCGGAGGACGACTAGCAGCCTTAGCTCCTACAATGAGCAGTTCTTC.

This clone was observed once. This chain links TRBV6-5 with TRBJ2-5; 9 nucleotides match TRBD1. The CDR3 loop spans 14 amino acids. With V trimmed by 5 bases and J by 3 bases, 4 bases remained unmatched. Per the germline V gene, CDR1 is MNHEY and CDR2 is SVGAGI. Here the CDR3 reads CASSSGTGKETQYF. CDR3 bases: TGTGCCAGCAGTAGCGGGACAGGGAAAGAGACCCAGTACTTC.

The rearrangement joins TRBV5-1 to TRBJ2-3; 8 bases line up with TRBD2. Germline trimming cut 3 bases from V and 1 base from J; bases unmatched to any gene: 10. Germline CDR1 reads SGHRS; CDR2 reads YFSETQ. This CDR3 spans 17 amino acids. The CDR3 nucleotides are TGCGCCAGCAGCTGGTACCCGGGGGGGCTGGGCACAGATACGCAGTATTTT. The encoded protein is CASSWYPGGLGTDTQYF.

The rearrangement uses TRBV9 and TRBJ2-5; D not certain. The CDR3 has 13 residues. Trimming took 4 bases from V and 1 from J, leaving 8 bases between them. From germline, CDR1 is SGDLS and CDR2 YYNGEE. For the CDR3, the DNA is TGTGCCAGCAGCAAGGGTGTCCAAGAGACCCAGTACTTC. Translated: CASSKGVQETQYF.

V gene TRBV6-5 combines with J gene TRBJ1-2; 7 bases are shared with TRBD1. Losses at the gene ends were 5 bases for V and 5 bases for J; bases not matched to a gene: 8. The CDR3 has 14 amino acids. CDR1 is MNHEY, CDR2 SVGAGI, per germline. The CDR3 DNA reads TGTGCCAGCAGTACGGCGGAGACAGGGTATGGCTACACCTTC. Amino acids: CASSTAETGYGYTF.

The chain has TRBV5-1 and TRBJ2-7; 7 bases fit TRBD1. This CDR3 is 16 amino acids long. The germline gives CDR1 SGHRS, CDR2 YFSETQ. Losses at the gene ends were 3 bases for V and 0 bases for J; bases not matched to a gene: 9. CDR3 region: CASSSVGRGRSYEQYF. As DNA, the CDR3 is TGCGCCAGCAGCTCGGTTGGTAGGGGGCGCTCCTACGAGCAGTACTTC.

The chain recombines TRBV4-3 with TRBJ2-3; the D is unclear. V dropped 1 base and J dropped 2 bases, with 4 bases sitting between them. Germline V gene lookup returns CDR1 LGHNA and CDR2 YSLEER. This CDR3 contains 13 residues. CDR3 region: CASSQAITDTQYF. The CDR3 coding sequence is TGCGCCAGCAGCCAAGCTATCACAGATACGCAGTATTTT.

The rearrangement uses TRBV7-9 and TRBJ2-1, with TRBD2 matching over 11 bases. CDR1 and CDR2 from the germline V gene are SEHNR and FQNEAQ (reference sequence). This CDR3 has 15 residues. The J segment lost 9 bases and the V segment lost 1 base, leaving 5 bases of the junction unmatched. The DNA for the CDR3 is TGTGCCAGCAGCTTAGACCTAGCGGGAGGACTTGAGCAGTTCTTC. Translation gives CASSLDLAGGLEQFF. Looking up the rest from reference TRBV7-9 and TRBJ2-1 gives the full variable domain: DTGVSQNPRHKITKRGQNVTFRCDPISEHNRLYWYRQTLGQGPEFLTYFQNEAQLEKSRLLSDRFSAERPKGSFSTLEIQRTEQGDSAMYLCASSLDLAGGLEQFFGPGTRLTVL.

The chain joins TRBV6-1 to TRBJ2-7; 13 bases map to TRBD2. CDR1 is MNHNS, CDR2 SASEGT, per germline. Unmatched junction bases numbered 13, after V lost 0 bases and J lost 2 bases. This CDR3 region has 20 residues. The CDR3 DNA reads as TGTGCCAGCAGTGAAGCGGAGGGACTAGCGGGGTTTGTCGGTCCCTACGAGCAGTACTTC. This sequence encodes CASSEAEGLAGFVGPYEQYF.

V and J are TRBV6-6 and TRBJ2-5; 8 bases are shared with TRBD1. V shed 3 bases and J 5 bases; nucleotides not matched to a gene: 8. The CDR3 has 15 residues. Germline assignment: CDR1 MNHNY and CDR2 SVGAGI (reference sequence). In DNA form, the CDR3 reads TGTGCCAGCAGTTATGGACAGGGTTTTTTTGAGACCCAGTACTTC. It codes for CASSYGQGFFETQYF.